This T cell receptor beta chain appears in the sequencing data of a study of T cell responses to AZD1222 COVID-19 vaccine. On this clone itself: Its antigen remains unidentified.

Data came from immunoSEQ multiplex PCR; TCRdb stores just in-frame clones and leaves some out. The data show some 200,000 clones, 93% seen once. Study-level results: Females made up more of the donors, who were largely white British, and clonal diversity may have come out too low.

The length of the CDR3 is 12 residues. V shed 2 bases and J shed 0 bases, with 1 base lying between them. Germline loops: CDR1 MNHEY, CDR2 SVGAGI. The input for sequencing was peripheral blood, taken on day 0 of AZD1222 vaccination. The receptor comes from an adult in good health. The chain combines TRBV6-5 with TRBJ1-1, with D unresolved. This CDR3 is CASSYMNTEAFF. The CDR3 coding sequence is TGTGCCAGCAGTTACATGAACACTGAAGCTTTCTTT.